This T cell receptor (beta chain) emerged from a study of cytomegalovirus exposure and HLA in healthy donors. Primers included in the PCR were 60 Vbeta and 13 Jbeta primers. Only in-frame clones appear in the TCRdb table, and some are missing; sequencing was by immunoSEQ multiplex PCR. The sample carries some 140,000 clones, less than 80% recorded once. Germline CDR1 SGHTA, CDR2 FQGNSA. With 1 base clipped from V and 2 bases from J, the junction kept 12 bases outside the gene matches. The CDR3 consists of 19 residues. This clone showed up just a few times. The specimen was PBMCs. V is TRBV7-2 and J is TRBJ2-1; 9 bases align to TRBD2. The sequence came from a female donor in good health and CMV-seropositive. The CDR3 is CASSLGGTEWTSAYNEQFF. CDR3 coding DNA: TGTGCCAGCAGCTTAGGCGGGACTGAATGGACTAGCGCCTACAATGAGCAGTTCTTC.